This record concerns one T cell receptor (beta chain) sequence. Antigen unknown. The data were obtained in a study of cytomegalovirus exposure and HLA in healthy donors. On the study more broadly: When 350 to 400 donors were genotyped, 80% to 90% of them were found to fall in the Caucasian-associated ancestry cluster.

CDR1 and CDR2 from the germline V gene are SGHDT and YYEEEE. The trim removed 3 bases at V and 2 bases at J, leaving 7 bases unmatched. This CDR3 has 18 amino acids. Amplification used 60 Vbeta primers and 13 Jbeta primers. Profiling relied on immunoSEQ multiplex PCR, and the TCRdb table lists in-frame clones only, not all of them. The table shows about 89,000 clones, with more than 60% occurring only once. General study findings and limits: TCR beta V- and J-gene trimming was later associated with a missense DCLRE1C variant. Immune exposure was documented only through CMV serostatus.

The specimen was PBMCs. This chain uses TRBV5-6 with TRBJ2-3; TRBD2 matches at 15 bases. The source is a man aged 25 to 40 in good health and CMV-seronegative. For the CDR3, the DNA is TGTGCCAGCAGCTGGCCGGGACTAGCGGGGGGCCCCACAGATACGCAGTATTTT. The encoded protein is CASSWPGLAGGPTDTQYF. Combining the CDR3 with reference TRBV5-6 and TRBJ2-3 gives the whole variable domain DAGVTQSPTHLIKTRGQQVTLRCSPKSGHDTVSWYQQALGQGPQFIFQYYEEEERQRGNFPDRFSGHQFPNYSSELNVNALLLGDSALYLCASSWPGLAGGPTDTQYFGPGTRLTVL.